These 28 T cell receptor beta chains were all obtained from the same sample, sequenced in a study of blood T cell repertoires in COVID-19. Libraries were prepared by immunoSEQ multiplex PCR; TCRdb keeps only in-frame clonotypes and omits some of them. The data show about 310,000 clones, over 85% seen once. The sequenced sample consisted of PBMCs or T cells enriched from blood (not recorded which). These receptors originate from a woman aged 30 to 39 who had recovered from COVID-19.

The chain combines TRBV10-3 with TRBJ1-4; 7 nucleotides line up with TRBD1. Germline values: CDR1 ENHRY, CDR2 SYGVKD. V gave up 3 bases and J gave up 10 bases; unmatched junction bases: 8. The CDR3 has 14 residues. CDR3 nucleotides: TGTGCCATCAGTGATACAGGGGTTCTCGGAAAACTGTTTTTT. This translates into CAISDTGVLGKLFF.

This chain joins TRBV18 and TRBJ1-2; D is undetermined. Trimming cost V 3 bases and J 3 bases, with 17 bases left between them. Looked up from germline, CDR1 is KGHSH and CDR2 is LQKENI. The CDR3 is 16 amino acids. This CDR3 is CASSPQRSRIDYGYTF. The CDR3 nucleotides are TGTGCCAGCTCACCCCAACGGAGCCGTATAGACTATGGCTACACCTTC. Full variable domain (remainder filled in from reference TRBV18 and TRBJ1-2): NAGVMQNPRHLVRRRGQEARLRCSPMKGHSHVYWYRQLPEEGLKFMVYLQKENIIDESGMPKERFSAEFPKEGPSILRIQQVVRGDSAAYFCASSPQRSRIDYGYTFGSGTRLTVV.

This clone was seen a handful of times. This chain uses TRBV10-3 with TRBJ1-1; weak D call: TRBD1 (5 bases). CDR1 and CDR2 from the germline V gene are ENHRY and SYGVKD. This CDR3 has 14 amino acids. Trimming removed 3 bases at V and 0 bases at J, with 8 bases between. The CDR3 loop is CAISDAGVNTEAFF. The CDR3 region has the DNA TGTGCCATCAGTGATGCGGGGGTGAACACTGAAGCTTTCTTT.

The chain joins TRBV28 to TRBJ1-1; TRBD1 agrees at 8 bases. Germline CDR1 MDHEN, CDR2 SYDVKM. The CDR3 spans 14 residues. V shed 3 bases, J shed 5 bases, and the junction held 5 bases outside the gene matches. The CDR3 reads CASSLGQVATEAFF. The CDR3 DNA follows: TGTGCCAGCAGTTTGGGACAGGTCGCAACTGAAGCTTTCTTT.

The chain couples TRBV5-4 to TRBJ1-2, with 7 bases identical to TRBD1. The CDR3 has 15 amino acids. Trimming at V came to 0 bases and at J to 6 bases, leaving 8 bases not matched to a gene. Germline V gene data show CDR1 as SGHNT and CDR2 as YYREEE (reference sequence). The CDR3 loop reads CASSLGTGFGHGYTF. The CDR3 DNA follows: TGTGCCAGCAGCTTGGGGACAGGTTTTGGGCATGGCTACACCTTC.

This chain links TRBV4-2 with TRBJ2-6, with TRBD1 matching 8 bases. Germline V lookup: CDR1 LGHNA, CDR2 YNFKEQ. Germline trimming cut 2 bases from V and 3 bases from J; bases unmatched to any gene: 3. The CDR3 is 16 amino acids. The CDR3 is CASSQPQGDGANVLTF. DNA of the CDR3: TGTGCCAGCAGCCAACCACAGGGGGATGGGGCCAACGTCCTGACTTTC.

The gene calls are TRBV27 and TRBJ2-5, with TRBD1 matching over 8 bases. Trimming at V came to 5 bases and at J to 5 bases, leaving 10 bases not matched to a gene. Germline V gene sequence: CDR1 MNHEY, CDR2 SMNVEV (reference sequence). The CDR3 spans 15 residues. The CDR3 loop is CASSLRTGGLETQYF. CDR3 coding DNA: TGTGCCAGCAGTCTACGCACAGGGGGACTGGAGACCCAGTACTTC.

The chain carries TRBV25-1 and TRBJ2-7; 11 bases match TRBD1. This CDR3 comprises 13 residues. With V trimmed by 8 bases and J by 4 bases, 4 bases remained unmatched. Germline loops: CDR1 MGHDK, CDR2 SYGVNS. Here the CDR3 reads CASLGQGGYEQYF. The CDR3 DNA is TGTGCCAGCTTGGGACAGGGGGGGTACGAGCAGTACTTC.

This clone was seen once. This chain joins TRBV19 and TRBJ1-1, with 8 nucleotides matching TRBD1. The CDR3 has 13 amino acids. The J segment lost 4 bases and the V segment lost 4 bases, leaving 2 bases of the junction unmatched. Germline CDR1 reads LNHDA; CDR2 reads SQIVND (reference sequence). DNA of the CDR3: TGTGCCAGTAGTACCCAGGGGGCCACTGAAGCTTTCTTT. It translates to CASSTQGATEAFF.

The chain carries TRBV30 and TRBJ2-7; no reliable D call. CDR3 length equals 13 residues. The germline V and J ends were trimmed by 5 bases and 6 bases, with 17 bases remaining between them. Germline lookup yields CDR1 GTSNPN and CDR2 SVGIG (reference sequence). CDR3 region: CAWGGEPPSEQYF. Here the CDR3 DNA reads TGTGCCTGGGGTGGAGAACCGCCCTCCGAGCAGTACTTC.

This chain joins TRBV18 and TRBJ1-3; D unclear. CDR1 and CDR2 from the germline V gene are KGHSH and LQKENI. The CDR3 sequence is 19 residues long. Trimming took off 2 bases at V and 4 bases at J, with 24 bases between the two ends. CDR3 nucleotides: TGTGCCAGCTCACCAACAATATTACGGGTCCCTCAAGGAGGAAACACCATATATTTT. This translates into CASSPTILRVPQGGNTIYF.

V and J are TRBV5-1 and TRBJ2-7; D is perhaps TRBD1 (5 bases). V lost 4 bases and J 6 bases, leaving 14 bases between the germline ends. Germline V CDR1 and CDR2: SGHRS, YFSETQ. The CDR3 runs to 13 residues. CDR3 protein: CASSQASGSEQYF. Written as DNA, the CDR3 is TGCGCCAGCAGCCAAGCCTCAGGGTCCGAGCAGTACTTC.

V and J are TRBV19 and TRBJ1-2; possibly TRBD1 for D (6 bases). The V end lost 2 bases, the J end lost 4 bases, and 8 bases lay between the germline ends. The CDR3 consists of 13 residues. Germline loops: CDR1 LNHDA, CDR2 SQIVND (reference sequence). CDR3 loop: CASSIRQVYGYTF. CDR3 nucleotide sequence: TGTGCCAGTAGTATAAGACAGGTCTATGGCTACACCTTC.

The rearrangement joins TRBV11-2 to TRBJ1-1; a possible D gene is TRBD1 (5 bases). Between the trimmed V and J ends, which lost 2 bases and 11 bases, there was a span of 12 bases. Germline CDR1 is SGHAT and CDR2 is FQNNGV. This CDR3 is built from 12 residues. CDR3 nucleotides: TGTGCCAGCAGCTTACTCCGGGACTTGGCTTTCTTT. It yields the protein CASSLLRDLAFF.

This clone was counted once. The chain is built from TRBV5-1 and TRBJ2-5, with 7 bases that match TRBD2. The V gene end was trimmed by 0 bases and the J gene end by 4 bases; junction bases not matched to a gene: 3. Germline CDR1 reads SGHRS; CDR2 reads YFSETQ. The length of the CDR3 is 14 residues. The CDR3 reads CASSLAGGVETQYF. CDR3 nucleotides: TGCGCCAGCAGCTTGGCGGGGGGAGTAGAGACCCAGTACTTC.

This chain connects TRBV6-5 to TRBJ2-2, with D possibly matching TRBD1 (5 bases). Per germline, CDR1 MNHEY and CDR2 SVGAGI. The V end was cut by 4 bases, the J end by 7 bases, with 16 bases between. CDR3 size: 15 residues. In nucleotides, the CDR3 is TGTGCCAGCAGTTTAATTTCGCAGGGTAACGGGGAGCTGTTTTTT. Amino acid sequence: CASSLISQGNGELFF.

This sequence joins TRBV28 and TRBJ1-6, with a tentative D call TRBD1 (5 bases). Trimming removed 2 bases at V and 3 bases at J, with 14 bases between. CDR1 is MDHEN and CDR2 is SYDVKM in the germline V gene. The CDR3 has 17 amino acids. The CDR3 DNA follows: TGTGCCAGCAGTTTACCTCCCGGGACTAACTATAATTCACCCCTCCACTTT. Encoded protein: CASSLPPGTNYNSPLHF.

The gene calls are TRBV13 and TRBJ1-2; 9 positions agree with TRBD1. This CDR3 region has 17 residues. J gave up 8 bases and V 1 base, and 14 bases lay outside the gene matches. Germline lookup yields CDR1 PRHDT and CDR2 FYEKMQ (reference sequence). The DNA for the CDR3 is TGTGCCAGCAGCTTAGCGGTTACCGAGACAGGGGGTGACGGCTACACCTTC. This gives the protein CASSLAVTETGGDGYTF.

This chain uses TRBV11-1 with TRBJ2-3; 7 bases match TRBD2. Trimming at V came to 5 bases and at J to 2 bases, leaving 7 bases not matched to a gene. Germline-derived CDR1 and CDR2 are SGHAT and FQDESV (reference sequence). CDR3 length equals 15 residues. The CDR3 DNA follows: TGTGCCAGCAGCGCACGGGACTACCACACAGATACGCAGTATTTT. It specifies CASSARDYHTDTQYF. Full variable domain (remainder filled in from reference TRBV11-1 and TRBJ2-3): EAEVAQSPRYKITEKSQAVAFWCDPISGHATLYWYRQILGQGPELLVQFQDESVVDDSQLPKDRFSAERLKGVDSTLKIQPAELGDSAMYLCASSARDYHTDTQYFGPGTRLTVL.

V usage is TRBV9 and J usage is TRBJ2-1; D is uncertain. V was trimmed by 2 bases and J by 6 bases, leaving 6 bases between them. The germline V gene has CDR1 SGDLS and CDR2 YYNGEE. The length of the CDR3 is 12 residues. The CDR3 sequence is CASSVLANEQFF. For the CDR3, the DNA is TGTGCCAGCAGCGTCCTGGCCAATGAGCAGTTCTTC.

The J gene is TRBJ2-1, the V gene TRBV5-1; TRBD1 matches at 11 bases. Germline V gene sequence: CDR1 SGHRS, CDR2 YFSETQ. V trimming: 4 bases; J trimming: 9 bases; junction bases outside the gene matches: 6. The length of the CDR3 is 14 residues. The CDR3 DNA is TGCGCCAGCAGCCCCGGACAGGGGGCAATTGAGCAGTTCTTC. Residues: CASSPGQGAIEQFF.

Here the CDR3 DNA reads TGCGCCAGCAGCGACAGGGGCTCGAGCGAAAAACTGTTTTTT. Amino acids: CASSDRGSSEKLFF. The chain joins TRBV10-1 to TRBJ1-4; TRBD1 agrees at 8 bases. The J segment lost 8 bases and the V segment lost 6 bases, leaving 8 bases of the junction unmatched. Germline V CDR1 and CDR2: WNHNN, SYGVQD (reference sequence). The CDR3 loop spans 14 amino acids.

The V gene is TRBV7-6, the J gene TRBJ2-1; tentatively, D is TRBD2 (5 bases). The germline V gene encodes CDR1 SGHVS and CDR2 FNYEAQ. V was trimmed by 1 base and J by 4 bases, leaving 8 bases between them. This CDR3 has 14 residues. The CDR3, as DNA: TGTGCCAGCAGCTTAGATGGCGGGTACAATGAGCAGTTCTTC. This encodes CASSLDGGYNEQFF. Full variable domain (remainder filled in from reference TRBV7-6 and TRBJ2-1): GAGVSQSPRYKVTKRGQDVALRCDPISGHVSLYWYRQALGQGPEFLTYFNYEAQQDKSGLPNDRFSAERPEGSISTLTIQRTEQRDSAMYRCASSLDGGYNEQFFGPGTRLTVL.

V gene TRBV9 combines with J gene TRBJ2-7; 8 positions match TRBD1. Germline CDR1 and CDR2: SGDLS and YYNGEE. The J segment lost 3 bases and the V segment lost 1 base, leaving 3 bases of the junction unmatched. The CDR3 extends over 14 amino acids. The CDR3 DNA is TGTGCCAGCAGCGTACGGGACAGGTACTACGAGCAGTACTTC. This gives the protein CASSVRDRYYEQYF.

Here the CDR3 DNA reads TGTGCCAGCAGCTTAGGCGGGGTTAATGAGCAGTTCTTC. Translating gives CASSLGGVNEQFF. The J gene is TRBJ2-1, the V gene TRBV7-6; perhaps TRBD2 as D (6 bases). Germline V gene data show CDR1 as SGHVS and CDR2 as FNYEAQ. The CDR3 runs to 13 residues. Trimming took off 1 base at V and 7 bases at J, with 8 bases between the two ends.

This chain links TRBV7-6 with TRBJ2-1, with D maybe TRBD2 (5 bases). The CDR3 extends over 16 amino acids. Germline V gene sequence: CDR1 SGHVS, CDR2 FNYEAQ. Trimming took 1 base from V and 2 from J, leaving 12 bases between them. This CDR3 is CASSLGGPNPYNEQFF. For the CDR3, the DNA is TGTGCCAGCAGCTTAGGCGGGCCCAATCCCTACAATGAGCAGTTCTTC. Complete variable domain (other parts from reference TRBV7-6 and TRBJ2-1): GAGVSQSPRYKVTKRGQDVALRCDPISGHVSLYWYRQALGQGPEFLTYFNYEAQQDKSGLPNDRFSAERPEGSISTLTIQRTEQRDSAMYRCASSLGGPNPYNEQFFGPGTRLTVL.

The J gene is TRBJ2-1, the V gene TRBV5-1; perhaps TRBD2 as D (5 bases). V was shortened by 3 bases and J by 0 bases, with 10 bases between the two germline ends. Germline lookup yields CDR1 SGHRS and CDR2 YFSETQ. The CDR3 length is 15 residues. The CDR3 reads CASSSDSASYNEQFF. The CDR3 DNA reads TGCGCCAGCAGCTCGGACTCAGCCTCCTACAATGAGCAGTTCTTC.

The chain uses TRBV15 and TRBJ2-7; D unresolved. V dropped 1 base and J dropped 6 bases, with 7 bases sitting between them. The CDR3 length is 12 residues. Germline CDR1 is LNHNV and CDR2 is YYDKDF (reference sequence). This CDR3 reads CATSRVSGEQYF. CDR3 coding DNA: TGTGCCACCAGCAGAGTATCGGGCGAGCAGTACTTC.